The rows below give T cell receptor beta chains drawn from one sample of a study of T cell responses to AZD1222 COVID-19 vaccine. Measured with immunoSEQ multiplex PCR; TCRdb has only the in-frame clones, and not every one. Of over 150,000 clones listed, about nine tenths are singletons. The material was peripheral blood, obtained on day 0 of AZD1222 vaccination. Receptors originate from an adult in good health. CDR3s include the opening cysteine and the closing phenylalanine or tryptophan. Each record gives: V gene, CDR3 protein.

v_call: TRBV6-5
cdr3_aa: CASTADRDGNTIYF

v_call: TRBV6-5
cdr3_aa: CASSREGSGYGYTF

v_call: TRBV15
cdr3_aa: CATSRGTEGQPQHF

v_call: TRBV28
cdr3_aa: CASSEPGQNEKLFF

v_call: TRBV19
cdr3_aa: CASSDRESSPLHF

v_call: TRBV15
cdr3_aa: CATSLAGLEIYGYTF

v_call: TRBV6-1
cdr3_aa: CASSELDARYTIYF

v_call: TRBV27
cdr3_aa: CASSSTGPDEKLFF

v_call: TRBV5-1
cdr3_aa: CASSLAGFQETQYF

v_call: TRBV19
cdr3_aa: CASSRSAGGETQYF

v_call: TRBV5-1
cdr3_aa: CASRSARGTYNEQFF

v_call: TRBV29-1
cdr3_aa: CSVGLAIETQYF

v_call: TRBV7-8
cdr3_aa: CASSLGVLNTEAFF

v_call: TRBV18
cdr3_aa: CASSPSGGSVTDTQYF

v_call: TRBV2
cdr3_aa: CASSLTGTGSQGGFGYTF